This T cell receptor (beta chain) was recorded in a study of cytotoxic CD8 clonotypes in ibrutinib-treated CLL. Sequencing used immunoSEQ multiplex PCR; TCRdb keeps in-frame clones, though not all of them. The repertoire holds about 140,000 clones, 65% to 85% seen once, with 7.5% to 8% in the top ten. CDR3 length: 15 amino acids. CDR1 and CDR2 (germline): MNHEY, SMNVEV (reference sequence). Trimming cost V 1 base and J 2 bases; bases outside gene matches: 5. This chain uses TRBV27 with TRBJ2-7; 7 positions agree with TRBD2. The TCR was taken from a human donor with chronic lymphocytic leukemia. The sample was PBMCs, taken after 36 months of ibrutinib treatment. The CDR3 loop is CASSLLGTMTYEQYF. For the CDR3, the DNA is TGTGCCAGCAGTTTATTGGGGACTATGACCTACGAGCAGTACTTC.